This T cell receptor (beta chain) derives from a study of blood T cell repertoires in COVID-19. For the study at large: The United States, Italy and Spain were the sources of the acute and convalescent COVID-19 samples. T cells, B-cell-depleted T cells, or PBMCs supplied cDNA or gDNA.

As processed by the authors: Quantification of nucleated cells was approximated via reference gene primer amplification. Sequencing used immunoSEQ multiplex PCR; TCRdb keeps in-frame clones, though not all of them. That table furnishes V, J and clone size, whereas the DNA furnished D and trimming. The data hold over 110,000 clones, with over 60% observed a single time. The source is an elderly man with acute or convalescent COVID-19. The sample comprised peripheral blood.

CDR3 protein: CASSLGHDRGRYEQYF. As DNA, the CDR3 is TGTGCCAGCAGCTTAGGCCACGACAGGGGGCGATACGAGCAGTACTTC. The chain carries TRBV11-1 and TRBJ2-7; 10 bases are shared with TRBD1. The CDR3 has 16 amino acids. The ends lost 1 base at V and 4 bases at J; junction bases unmatched: 7. Germline CDR1 and CDR2: SGHAT and FQDESV (reference sequence).